Presented here are 32 T cell receptor beta chains from one specimen sequenced in a study of blood T cell repertoires in COVID-19. Sequencing used immunoSEQ multiplex PCR; TCRdb keeps in-frame clones, though not all of them. Of about 150,000 clones detected, about 73% appear once; the ten largest clones hold roughly 1.5%. The source material was peripheral blood. Receptors were obtained from an elderly man with acute or convalescent COVID-19.

The chain employs TRBV28 and TRBJ1-6, with a tentative D call TRBD1 (6 bases). Germline CDR1 is MDHEN and CDR2 is SYDVKM. Trimming took off 8 bases at V and 10 bases at J, with 24 bases between the two ends. The length of the CDR3 is 16 residues. The CDR3 DNA is TGTGCCAGCGGAGCTTATGGGGGCTCAAATGGATCACCCCTCCACTTT. This sequence encodes CASGAYGGSNGSPLHF.

DNA for the CDR3: TGTGCCAGTAGTGGACTCCCGGGACAGGATTATAACTATGGCTACACCTTC. As protein: CASSGLPGQDYNYGYTF. The chain combines TRBV19 with TRBJ1-2, with 8 nucleotides matching TRBD1. V was pared by 5 bases and J by 1 base, with 12 bases of the junction left unmatched. Germline V CDR1 and CDR2: LNHDA, SQIVND (reference sequence). The CDR3 has 17 amino acids.

The V and J genes are TRBV19 and TRBJ2-7; D is unresolved. The germline V gene encodes CDR1 LNHDA and CDR2 SQIVND (reference sequence). The CDR3 spans 14 residues. The CDR3 sequence is CASSPEVGSSEQYV. The CDR3 DNA follows: TGTGCCAGTAGTCCCGAAGTGGGCTCCTCCGAGCAGTACGTC.

V and J are TRBV10-1 and TRBJ1-4, with D perhaps TRBD1 (5 bases). Per the germline V gene, CDR1 is WNHNN and CDR2 is SYGVQD (reference sequence). CDR3 length: 12 amino acids. V dropped 9 bases and J dropped 5 bases, with 10 bases sitting between them. The CDR3 coding sequence is TGCGCCAGTGGGGGGGGGAATGAAAAACTGTTTTTT. This sequence encodes CASGGGNEKLFF.

The rearrangement links TRBV5-1 to TRBJ2-1, with 12 positions matching TRBD2. The CDR3 runs to 16 residues. The junction had 3 bases not matched to a gene; V was cut back by 5 bases and J by 0 bases. Germline-derived CDR1 and CDR2 are SGHRS and YFSETQ. The CDR3 DNA follows: TGCGCCAGCAGGACTAGCGGGGGTAGCTCCTACAATGAGCAGTTCTTC. It is translated as CASRTSGGSSYNEQFF.

This chain joins TRBV4-1 and TRBJ1-3, with D possibly matching TRBD1 (5 bases). The CDR3 is made up of 14 amino acids. Germline loops: CDR1 MGHRA, CDR2 YSYEKL. Between the trimmed V and J ends, which lost 3 bases and 4 bases, there was a span of 10 bases. The CDR3 sequence: CASSQWTSGNTIYF. The DNA for the CDR3 is TGCGCCAGCAGCCAGTGGACAAGCGGAAACACCATATATTTT.

J is TRBJ2-7 and V is TRBV5-4; 8 bases align to TRBD1. The V and J ends lost 4 bases and 1 base, in that order; junction bases with no gene match: 4. The germline CDR1 and CDR2 sequences are SGHNT and YYREEE (reference sequence). This CDR3 is 14 amino acids long. The CDR3 DNA sequence: TGTGCCAGCAGCCCTAACAGGGGGTCCTACGAGCAGTACTTC. Residues: CASSPNRGSYEQYF.

The chain joins TRBV4-2 to TRBJ2-3, with D tentatively TRBD1 (7 bases). The germline CDR1 and CDR2 sequences are LGHNA and YNFKEQ. The CDR3 covers 15 residues. The V gene lost 8 bases and the J gene lost 5 bases, with 20 bases spanning the gap. CDR3 bases: TGTGCCAGCTACGGTGGAAGGGGGCGGGGAGATACGCAGTATTTT. This sequence encodes CASYGGRGRGDTQYF.

This rearrangement joins TRBV5-1 to TRBJ1-1; D is possibly TRBD1 (6 bases). The CDR3 consists of 15 residues. The ends were cut back, 4 bases at V and 1 base at J, with 14 bases in the middle. Germline V gene sequence: CDR1 SGHRS, CDR2 YFSETQ. CDR3 residues: CASSVNRAPNTEAFF. The DNA of the CDR3 is TGCGCCAGCAGCGTTAACAGGGCTCCGAACACTGAAGCTTTCTTT.

J is TRBJ2-2 and V is TRBV10-2; 7 nucleotides align to TRBD2. The CDR3 covers 14 residues. J lost 5 bases, V lost 6 bases, and 6 bases had no gene match. Germline V gene sequence: CDR1 WSHSY, CDR2 SAAADI. The CDR3 loop is CASRGGAGTGELFF. The CDR3 nucleotides are TGCGCCAGCAGGGGAGGGGCCGGAACCGGGGAGCTGTTTTTT.

V usage is TRBV5-1 and J usage is TRBJ1-3, with 11 nucleotides matching TRBD1. This CDR3 region has 17 residues. Germline trimming cut 0 bases from V and 4 bases from J; bases unmatched to any gene: 6. Germline assignment: CDR1 SGHRS and CDR2 YFSETQ. This CDR3 is CASSLAGQGAGGNTIYF. The CDR3 DNA is TGCGCCAGCAGCTTGGCCGGACAGGGGGCTGGGGGAAACACCATATATTTT.

The chain carries TRBV11-2 and TRBJ1-1, with 9 bases that match TRBD1. With 4 bases clipped from V and 7 bases from J, the junction kept 7 bases outside the gene matches. CDR3 size: 14 residues. The germline gives CDR1 SGHAT, CDR2 FQNNGV. Here the CDR3 DNA reads TGTGCCAGCAGCTCGGGACAGGGCAAGGGTGAAGCTTTCTTT. This codes for CASSSGQGKGEAFF.

The chain links TRBV27 to TRBJ1-1, with a weak D call TRBD1 (5 bases). Germline V CDR1 and CDR2: MNHEY, SMNVEV (reference sequence). Trimming stripped 7 bases from V and 11 bases from J, with 20 bases between. The CDR3 spans 13 residues. This chain's CDR3 is CASNAGPIPPAFF. CDR3 in DNA: TGTGCCAGCAACGCGGGACCGATTCCGCCCGCTTTCTTT.

This clone occurred a few times. The V call is TRBV29-1, the J call TRBJ2-2, with D possibly TRBD2 on 5 matching bases. The CDR3 totals 14 residues. CDR1 is SQVTM and CDR2 is ANQGSEA in the germline V gene. Trimming took 1 base from V and 4 from J, leaving 10 bases between them. CDR3: CSVEGLAGTGELFF. CDR3 in DNA: TGCAGCGTTGAAGGCCTCGCGGGCACCGGGGAGCTGTTTTTT.

Only a few counts were recorded for this clone. V is TRBV12-3 or TRBV12-4 and J is TRBJ2-7; 7 bases match TRBD1. The junction had 6 bases not matched to a gene; V was cut back by 2 bases and J by 11 bases. The CDR3 sequence is 12 residues long. The CDR3 loop is CASSLSWQGEYF. CDR3 bases: TGTGCCAGCAGTTTAAGTTGGCAGGGGGAGTACTTC.

J is TRBJ2-5 and V is TRBV6-1; the match to TRBD2 covers 7 bases. The CDR3 length is 15 residues. The germline CDR1 and CDR2 sequences are MNHNS and SASEGT. Losses at the gene ends were 1 base for V and 1 base for J; bases not matched to a gene: 3. The CDR3 bases are TGTGCCAGCAGTGAAGAGTTAGCGGGCCAAGAGACCCAGTACTTC. Amino acid sequence: CASSEELAGQETQYF.

The chain uses TRBV5-1 and TRBJ1-4, with TRBD1 as a possible D gene (5 bases). The CDR3 extends over 15 amino acids. The V end was cut by 4 bases, the J end by 0 bases, with 10 bases between. The V gene's germline CDR1 is SGHRS and CDR2 YFSETQ. CDR3 sequence reads: CASSVTGATNEKLFF. Written as DNA, the CDR3 is TGCGCCAGCAGCGTAACAGGCGCAACTAATGAAAAACTGTTTTTT. Full variable domain (outside the CDR3, taken from reference TRBV5-1 and TRBJ1-4): KAGVTQTPRYLIKTRGQQVTLSCSPISGHRSVSWYQQTPGQGLQFLFEYFSETQRNKGNFPGRFSGRQFSNSRSEMNVSTLELGDSALYLCASSVTGATNEKLFFGSGTQLSVL.

This clone was counted once. The rearrangement links TRBV5-1 to TRBJ1-1; weak D call: TRBD1 (6 bases). Germline CDR1 SGHRS, CDR2 YFSETQ. V shed 4 bases and J shed 3 bases, with 10 bases lying between them. CDR3 size: 13 residues. In DNA form, the CDR3 reads TGCGCCAGCAGCACACAGGGAGACACTGAAGCTTTCTTT. This codes for CASSTQGDTEAFF. The full variable domain, its missing parts supplied by reference TRBV5-1 and TRBJ1-1, is KAGVTQTPRYLIKTRGQQVTLSCSPISGHRSVSWYQQTPGQGLQFLFEYFSETQRNKGNFPGRFSGRQFSNSRSEMNVSTLELGDSALYLCASSTQGDTEAFFGQGTRLTVV.

The sample holds a few counts of this clone. The rearrangement uses TRBV6-6 and TRBJ2-5; 7 nucleotides align to TRBD1. Germline CDR1 MNHNY, CDR2 SVGAGI (reference sequence). J was trimmed by 2 bases and V by 5 bases; bases with no gene match: 5. This CDR3 comprises 14 residues. CDR3 in amino acids: CASSDRVVQETQYF. DNA of the CDR3: TGTGCCAGCAGTGACAGGGTAGTACAAGAGACCCAGTACTTC.

V usage is TRBV11-3 and J usage is TRBJ2-5; D is perhaps TRBD2 (7 bases). Germline V gives CDR1 SGHNT, CDR2 YENEEA. The CDR3 consists of 16 residues. The V end was cut by 5 bases, the J end by 2 bases, with 18 bases between. CDR3: CASSPGGQGNQETQYF. CDR3 nucleotide sequence: TGTGCCAGCAGCCCCGGGGGGCAGGGGAATCAAGAGACCCAGTACTTC. The whole variable domain, remainder taken from reference TRBV11-3 and TRBJ2-5, is EAGVVQSPRYKIIEKKQPVAFWCNPISGHNTLYWYLQNLGQGPELLIRYENEEAVDDSQLPKDRFSAERLKGVDSTLKIQPAELGDSAVYLCASSPGGQGNQETQYFGPGTRLLVL.

Comments on this clone: This specimen includes other DNA sequences encoding the same CDR3. The genes are TRBV7-3 and TRBJ2-1; 8 nucleotides match TRBD1. The germline gives CDR1 SGHTA, CDR2 FQGTGA. The CDR3 is 13 residues long. V shed 5 bases, J shed 7 bases, and the junction held 4 bases outside the gene matches. In nucleotides, the CDR3 is TGTGCCAGCAGCCTGGACAGGGATAATGAGCAGTTCTTC. Protein sequence: CASSLDRDNEQFF. The variable domain in full, completed from reference TRBV7-3 and TRBJ2-1, reads GAGVSQTPSNKVTEKGKYVELRCDPISGHTALYWYRQSLGQGPEFLIYFQGTGAADDSGLPNDRFFAVRPEGSVSTLKIQRTERGDSAVYLCASSLDRDNEQFFGPGTRLTVL.

The chain carries TRBV30 and TRBJ2-1; 8 positions agree with TRBD1. CDR3 length equals 11 residues. Germline CDR1 GTSNPN, CDR2 SVGIG (reference sequence). The ends lost 4 bases at V and 9 bases at J; junction bases unmatched: 2. DNA for the CDR3: TGTGCCTGGACAGGGGGCCCTGAGCAGTTCTTC. Its translation: CAWTGGPEQFF.

This chain uses TRBV7-2 with TRBJ2-2; no reliable D call. The CDR3 length is 13 residues. Germline values: CDR1 SGHTA, CDR2 FQGNSA. V lost 5 bases, J lost 3 bases, and 7 bases lay in between. The CDR3 DNA reads TGTGCCAGCAGCCTCTGGCACACCGGGGAGCTGTTTTTT. This sequence encodes CASSLWHTGELFF.

The CDR3 DNA follows: TGTGCCAGCAGCTTAGGGACTAGCTACAATGAGCAGTTCTTC. Protein product: CASSLGTSYNEQFF. The chain employs TRBV7-8 and TRBJ2-1; 7 bases fit TRBD2. The CDR3 covers 14 residues. Germline trimming cut 1 base from V and 3 bases from J; bases unmatched to any gene: 0. CDR1 and CDR2 from the germline V gene are SGHVS and FQNEAQ. The full variable domain, its missing parts supplied by reference TRBV7-8 and TRBJ2-1, is GAGVSQSPRYKVAKRGQDVALRCDPISGHVSLFWYQQALGQGPEFLTYFQNEAQLDKSGLPSDRFFAERPEGSVSTLKIQRTQQEDSAVYLCASSLGTSYNEQFFGPGTRLTVL.

This clone was detected once. This chain links TRBV5-1 with TRBJ2-5; D is perhaps TRBD2 (5 bases). The germline gives CDR1 SGHRS, CDR2 YFSETQ. CDR3 length: 18 residues. V lost 0 bases and J 3 bases, leaving 21 bases between the germline ends. Here the CDR3 reads CASSLATTGKVGEETQYF. The DNA of the CDR3 is TGCGCCAGCAGCTTGGCTACTACCGGGAAAGTGGGCGAAGAGACCCAGTACTTC.

The rearrangement links TRBV28 to TRBJ2-3; TRBD2 aligns across 12 bases. Germline trimming cut 5 bases from V and 8 bases from J; bases unmatched to any gene: 11. The CDR3 consists of 16 residues. Germline V gives CDR1 MDHEN, CDR2 SYDVKM. CDR3 protein: CASSHRTSGVEGTQYF. CDR3 bases: TGTGCCAGCAGTCACCGGACTAGCGGGGTGGAGGGTACGCAGTATTTT.

The chain carries TRBV28 and TRBJ2-1; TRBD1 agrees at 8 bases. The CDR3 is made up of 16 amino acids. V lost 5 bases to trimming and J lost 2 bases; unmatched junction nucleotides: 8. The germline gives CDR1 MDHEN, CDR2 SYDVKM. For the CDR3, the DNA is TGTGCCAGCAGTAAGACGGGGACAGGTGCCTACAATGAGCAGTTCTTC. Translating it yields CASSKTGTGAYNEQFF.

This chain links TRBV6-4 with TRBJ2-3; TRBD2 matches at 9 bases. Germline V CDR1 and CDR2: MRHNA, SNTAGT. The CDR3 runs 16 residues. With 6 bases clipped from V and 8 bases from J, the junction kept 15 bases outside the gene matches. The CDR3 nucleotides read TGTGCCAGCAGCGTAGATCCGGCGGGGGGGCAAGTTACGCAGTATTTT. Its protein is CASSVDPAGGQVTQYF.

CDR3 region: CASSIRSAQETQYF. For the CDR3, the DNA is TGTGCCAGTAGTATAAGGAGTGCACAAGAGACCCAGTACTTC. V and J are TRBV19 and TRBJ2-5; no definite D call. V gave up 2 bases and J gave up 2 bases, with 9 bases separating them. The CDR3 has 14 residues. Germline V gene data show CDR1 as LNHDA and CDR2 as SQIVND (reference sequence). Based on the CDR3 plus reference TRBV19 and TRBJ2-5, the full variable domain is DGGITQSPKYLFRKEGQNVTLSCEQNLNHDAMYWYRQDPGQGLRLIYYSQIVNDFQKGDIAEGYSVSREKKESFPLTVTSAQKNPTAFYLCASSIRSAQETQYFGPGTRLLVL.

The rearrangement links TRBV4-1 to TRBJ2-2; D is ambiguous. The germline V gene encodes CDR1 MGHRA and CDR2 YSYEKL. The CDR3 runs to 15 residues. V lost 1 base to trimming and J lost 5 bases, with 11 bases between them. The CDR3: CASSQGYPRTGELFF. For the CDR3, the DNA is TGCGCCAGCAGCCAAGGTTACCCCCGGACCGGGGAGCTGTTTTTT.

The chain employs TRBV6-5 and TRBJ2-7, with 10 bases lining up with TRBD1. Losses at the gene ends were 6 bases for V and 5 bases for J; bases not matched to a gene: 7. The germline CDR1 and CDR2 sequences are MNHEY and SVGAGI. CDR3 length: 14 amino acids. CDR3 amino acids: CASRHRDRGHEQYF. In DNA, the CDR3 is TGTGCCAGCAGGCACCGGGACAGGGGCCACGAGCAGTACTTC.

The CDR3 nucleotides read TGTGCCAGCAGTGAATCCACGGGACAGGGTTCCTACACCTTC. This encodes CASSESTGQGSYTF. The V gene is TRBV6-1, the J gene TRBJ1-2; 9 bases line up with TRBD1. The CDR3 extends over 14 amino acids. V dropped 2 bases and J dropped 10; count of bases not matched to a gene: 8. CDR1 is MNHNS and CDR2 is SASEGT in the germline V gene.